This TCR beta chain is drawn from a study of blood T cell repertoires in COVID-19. Overall study context: COVID-19 samples collected from the United States, Italy and Spain covered acute and convalescent phases.

Some clones are missing from TCRdb's copy, which holds only in-frame ones; the method was immunoSEQ multiplex PCR. This sample has around 100,000 clones, with about nine tenths found just once. The source is a man between 60 and 75 years old with COVID-19, enrolled during active disease. The material sequenced was peripheral blood.

CDR3 protein: CASSLPRTGGGSPLHF. CDR3 in DNA: TGTGCCAGCAGTCTCCCACGGACAGGGGGAGGGTCACCCCTCCACTTT. The rearrangement uses TRBV28 and TRBJ1-6; 10 bases map to TRBD1. From germline, CDR1 is MDHEN and CDR2 SYDVKM. This CDR3 region has 16 residues. The ends lost 5 bases at V and 10 bases at J; junction bases unmatched: 11. The full variable domain, rest sourced from reference TRBV28 and TRBJ1-6, is DVKVTQSSRYLVKRTGEKVFLECVQDMDHENMFWYRQDPGLGLRLIYFSYDVKMKEKGDIPEGYSVSREKKERFSLILESASTNQTSMYLCASSLPRTGGGSPLHFGNGTRLTVT.